This entry features one TCR beta chain sequence. Both 60 Vbeta primers and 13 Jbeta primers went into the PCR. Some clones are missing from TCRdb's copy, which holds only in-frame ones; the method was immunoSEQ multiplex PCR. The table lists approximately 170,000 clones, approximately 80% of them singletons, with 2.6% in the top ten. The data derive from a study of cytomegalovirus exposure and HLA in healthy donors. Germline-derived CDR1 and CDR2 are SGDLS and YYNGEE. This CDR3 region has 14 residues. V shed 2 bases and J 3 bases; nucleotides not matched to a gene: 4. The TCR was taken from a woman aged 40 to 50 in good health and CMV-seropositive. Source material: PBMCs. This chain uses TRBV9 with TRBJ1-2; 7 nucleotides line up with TRBD1. The CDR3 region is CASSVRQGHYGYTF. CDR3 DNA: TGTGCCAGCAGCGTTCGACAGGGACACTATGGCTACACCTTC.